This TCR beta chain was sequenced during a study of cytomegalovirus exposure and HLA in healthy donors. General study results and limits: For most TCR beta V segments, an earlier analysis put the productive rate at about 87% or about 30% of the time.

V gave up 1 base and J gave up 8 bases; unmatched junction bases: 2. CDR1 is MNHEY, CDR2 SVGAGI, per germline. This CDR3 region has 15 residues. To note about this clone: Its antigen remains unidentified.

The PCR was carried out with 60 Vbeta primers and 13 Jbeta primers. TCRdb's copy holds only in-frame clones and misses some; the assay was immunoSEQ multiplex PCR. Seen here are about 130,000 clones, approximately 68% observed once, and the top ten hold less than 2%. The rearrangement uses TRBV6-5 and TRBJ1-6, with 10 bases that match TRBD1. The sample consisted of PBMCs. The TCR originated in a man aged 25-45 years in good health and CMV-seropositive. CDR3 in amino acids: CASSYFGQGDSPLHF. The CDR3 nucleotides are TGTGCCAGCAGTTACTTCGGACAGGGGGATTCACCCCTCCACTTT.